This TCR beta chain came from a study of Ad26.COV2.S vaccination and SARS-CoV-2 variants. This clone was observed a single time. Its antigen is not known. Generated by immunoSEQ multiplex PCR, the TCRdb table keeps only in-frame clones and is missing some. The sample holds hundreds of thousands of clones; around 86% are singletons and the top ten take roughly 3.1%. V lost 7 bases, J lost 12 bases, and 16 bases lay in between. Germline-derived CDR1 and CDR2 are SGHAT and FQDESV (reference sequence). The CDR3 sequence is 12 residues long. General study findings and limits: The TCR-based breadth and depth measures might underestimate overall T cell responses. For non-spike TCRs, breadth in vaccine recipients resembled that in placebo recipients. There was reportedly substantial breadth in spike-specific CD8+ and CD4+ T cell responses after vaccination.

Described treatment: roughly 20 received Ad26.COV2.S at low or high dose, single or two shots; roughly five received placebo; per-sample allocation not given. Material that was analyzed had been drawn on day 63 after the first vaccine or placebo injection. The sequence was collected from a person between 18 and 65 years old who received the Ad26.COV2.S COVID-19 vaccine or a placebo. The sequences come from peripheral blood, collected in a trial of Ad26.COV2.S vaccine versus placebo. V usage is TRBV11-1 and J usage is TRBJ2-1, with no clear D. This chain's CDR3 is CASIPGYPRQFF. CDR3 bases: TGTGCCAGCATCCCCGGTTACCCACGGCAGTTCTTC.